This TCR beta chain originates from a study of T cell responses to AZD1222 COVID-19 vaccine. Generated by immunoSEQ multiplex PCR, the TCRdb table keeps only in-frame clones and is missing some. The profile shows over 85,000 clones, about 92% of them singletons. Concerning this clone itself: As yet, its antigen is unknown.

The germline V gene encodes CDR1 SNHLY and CDR2 FYNNEI. Trimming took 5 bases from V and 4 from J; bases not matched to a gene: 7. CDR3 length: 14 residues. Study-wide results and limits: Reports indicate that nearly half of spike-specific TCRs are directed at unmutated variant regions. The study identified only a handful of AZD1222 recipients as seropositive at baseline.

The source material was peripheral blood, sampled 28 days after the second AZD1222 dose. This chain uses TRBV2 with TRBJ2-7, with TRBD2 identical over 8 bases. The sequence came from an adult who received the AZD1222 COVID-19 vaccine. This CDR3 is CASSLTSATYEQYF. The CDR3 DNA follows: TGTGCCAGCAGTTTGACTAGCGCGACTTACGAGCAGTACTTC.